The text below deals with one TCR beta chain. Its antigen is still unknown. This record comes from a study of post-analysis software for immune sequencing data. Study at large: The study covered relapsing-remitting, secondary progressive and progressive-relapsing courses of multiple sclerosis.

This CDR3 has 13 amino acids. Germline V gene sequence: CDR1 SGHTA, CDR2 FQGNSA. Trimming left V 1 base short and J 7 bases short, with 10 bases between. Carried by the TCR beta cDNA libraries were unique molecular identifiers. TCRdb re-called the PCR reads with MiXCR, one entry per CDR3 protein. The sample lists about 810,000 distinct CDR3 sequences; under 70% were seen once. Findings and caveats of the study: Those with multiple sclerosis, the patient group, showed significantly lower normalized Chao1 diversity than controls. Comparison of patients with controls showed a handful of TRBV segments more frequent in patients, TRBV5-6, TRBV5-1 and TRBV20-1 among them.

The gene calls are TRBV7-2 and TRBJ1-2; perhaps TRBD1 as D (5 bases). What was sequenced was blood. The TCR originated in a girl aged 5 to 17 with multiple sclerosis. DNA of the CDR3: TGTGCCAGCAGCTTAGGAAGTGGGGCTGGCTACACCTTC. Protein sequence: CASSLGSGAGYTF. The whole variable domain, remainder taken from reference TRBV7-2 and TRBJ1-2, is GAGVSQSPSNKVTEKGKDVELRCDPISGHTALYWYRQSLGQGLEFLIYFQGNSAPDKSGLPSDRFSAERTGGSVSTLTIQRTQQEDSAVYLCASSLGSGAGYTFGSGTRLTVV.